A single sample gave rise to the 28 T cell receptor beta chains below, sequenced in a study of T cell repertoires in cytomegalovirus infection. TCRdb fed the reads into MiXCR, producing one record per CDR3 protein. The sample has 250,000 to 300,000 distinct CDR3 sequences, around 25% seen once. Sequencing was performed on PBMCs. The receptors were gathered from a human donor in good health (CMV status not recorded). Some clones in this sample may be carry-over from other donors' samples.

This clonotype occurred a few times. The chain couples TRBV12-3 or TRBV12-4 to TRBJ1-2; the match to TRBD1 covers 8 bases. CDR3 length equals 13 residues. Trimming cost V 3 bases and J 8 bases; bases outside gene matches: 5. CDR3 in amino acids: CASSFAGTGGYTF. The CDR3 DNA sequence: TGTGCCAGCAGTTTCGCCGGGACAGGAGGCTACACCTTC.

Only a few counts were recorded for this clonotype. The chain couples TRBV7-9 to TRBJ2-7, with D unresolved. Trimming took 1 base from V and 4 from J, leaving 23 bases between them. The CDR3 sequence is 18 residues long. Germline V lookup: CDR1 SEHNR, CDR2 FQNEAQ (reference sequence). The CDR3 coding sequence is TGTGCCAGCAGCTTAGTACCCACCCTACGTTTCCCGAGTTACGAGCAGTACTTC. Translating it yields CASSLVPTLRFPSYEQYF.

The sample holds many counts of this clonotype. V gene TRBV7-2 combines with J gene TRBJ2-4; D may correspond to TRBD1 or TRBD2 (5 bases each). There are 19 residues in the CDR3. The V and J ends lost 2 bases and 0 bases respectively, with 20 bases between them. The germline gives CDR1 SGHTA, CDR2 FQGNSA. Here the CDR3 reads CASSLRRVTGTGAKNIQYF. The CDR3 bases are TGTGCCAGCAGCTTACGTCGAGTCACCGGGACGGGAGCCAAAAACATTCAGTACTTC. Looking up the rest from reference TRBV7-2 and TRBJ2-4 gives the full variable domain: GAGVSQSPSNKVTEKGKDVELRCDPISGHTALYWYRQSLGQGLEFLIYFQGNSAPDKSGLPSDRFSAERTGGSVSTLTIQRTQQEDSAVYLCASSLRRVTGTGAKNIQYFGAGTRLSVL.

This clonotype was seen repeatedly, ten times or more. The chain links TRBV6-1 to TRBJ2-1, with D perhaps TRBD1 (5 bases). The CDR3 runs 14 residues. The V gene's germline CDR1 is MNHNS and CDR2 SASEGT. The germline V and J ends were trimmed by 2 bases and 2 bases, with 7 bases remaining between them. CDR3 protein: CASSETGTYNEQFF. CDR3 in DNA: TGTGCCAGCAGTGAAACAGGTACCTACAATGAGCAGTTCTTC.

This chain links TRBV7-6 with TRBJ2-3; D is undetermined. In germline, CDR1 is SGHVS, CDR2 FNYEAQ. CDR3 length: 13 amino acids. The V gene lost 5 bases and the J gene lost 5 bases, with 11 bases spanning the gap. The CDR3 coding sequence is TGTGCCAGCAGCGCCAACCCCGGAGATACGCAGTATTTT. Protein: CASSANPGDTQYF.

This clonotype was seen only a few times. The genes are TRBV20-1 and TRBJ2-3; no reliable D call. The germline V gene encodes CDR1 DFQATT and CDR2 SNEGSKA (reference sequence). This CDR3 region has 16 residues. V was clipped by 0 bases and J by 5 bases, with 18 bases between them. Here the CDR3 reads CSAREASWIILDTQYF. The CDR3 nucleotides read TGCAGTGCTAGAGAAGCTAGTTGGATTATTCTAGATACGCAGTATTTT.

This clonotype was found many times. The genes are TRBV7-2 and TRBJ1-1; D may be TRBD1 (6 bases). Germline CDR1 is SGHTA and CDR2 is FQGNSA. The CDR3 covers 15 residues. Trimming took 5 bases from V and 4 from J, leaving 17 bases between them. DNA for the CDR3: TGTGCCAGCAGCACCGTACAGGGTGGTGGCACTGAAGCTTTCTTT. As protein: CASSTVQGGGTEAFF.

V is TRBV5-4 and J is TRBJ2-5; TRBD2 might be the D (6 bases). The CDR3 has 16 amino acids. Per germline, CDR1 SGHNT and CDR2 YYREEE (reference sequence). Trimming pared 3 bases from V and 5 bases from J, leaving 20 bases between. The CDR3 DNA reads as TGTGCCAGCAGCTCTCACGCGGGACTCTCGAAGGAGACCCAGTACTTC. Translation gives CASSSHAGLSKETQYF.

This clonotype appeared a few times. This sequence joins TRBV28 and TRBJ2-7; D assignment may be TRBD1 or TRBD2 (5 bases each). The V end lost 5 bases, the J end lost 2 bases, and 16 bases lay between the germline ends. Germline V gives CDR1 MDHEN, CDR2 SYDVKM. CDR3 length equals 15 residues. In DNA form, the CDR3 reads TGTGCCAGCAGTGCCCCGGGGACGGTCACCTACGAGCAGTACTTC. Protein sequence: CASSAPGTVTYEQYF.

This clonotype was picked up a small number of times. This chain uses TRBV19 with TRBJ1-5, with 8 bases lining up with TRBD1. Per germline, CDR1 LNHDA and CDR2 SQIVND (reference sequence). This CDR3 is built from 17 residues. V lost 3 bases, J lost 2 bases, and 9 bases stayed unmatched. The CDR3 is CASSIAGGKLGNQPQHF. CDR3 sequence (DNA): TGTGCCAGTAGTATTGCAGGGGGCAAGCTGGGCAATCAGCCCCAGCATTTT.

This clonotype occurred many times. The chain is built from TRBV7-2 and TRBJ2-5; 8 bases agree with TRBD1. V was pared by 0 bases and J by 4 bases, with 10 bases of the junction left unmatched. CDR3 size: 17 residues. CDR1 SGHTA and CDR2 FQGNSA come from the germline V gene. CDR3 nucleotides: TGTGCCAGCAGCTTAGCTCCGACAGGGGCCGCCGCAGAGACCCAGTACTTC. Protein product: CASSLAPTGAAAETQYF.

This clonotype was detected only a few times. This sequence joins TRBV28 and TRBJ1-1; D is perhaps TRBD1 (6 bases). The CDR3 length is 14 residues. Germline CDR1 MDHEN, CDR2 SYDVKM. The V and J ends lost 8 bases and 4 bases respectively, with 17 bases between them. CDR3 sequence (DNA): TGTGCCAGCCTTCCCCCGGGGGCGCTCACTGAAGCTTTCTTT. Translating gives CASLPPGALTEAFF. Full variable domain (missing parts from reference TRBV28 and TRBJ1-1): DVKVTQSSRYLVKRTGEKVFLECVQDMDHENMFWYRQDPGLGLRLIYFSYDVKMKEKGDIPEGYSVSREKKERFSLILESASTNQTSMYLCASLPPGALTEAFFGQGTRLTVV.

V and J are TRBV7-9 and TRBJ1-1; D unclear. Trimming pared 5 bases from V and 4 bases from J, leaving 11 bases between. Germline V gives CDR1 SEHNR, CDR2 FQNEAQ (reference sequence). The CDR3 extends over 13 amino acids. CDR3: CASSRVMGTEAFF. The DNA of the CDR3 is TGTGCCAGCAGCCGGGTGATGGGCACTGAAGCTTTCTTT.

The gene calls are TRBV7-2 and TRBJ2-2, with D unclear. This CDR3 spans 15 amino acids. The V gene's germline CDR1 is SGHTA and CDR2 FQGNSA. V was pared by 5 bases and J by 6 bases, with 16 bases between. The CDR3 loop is CASSTKQSWAGELFF. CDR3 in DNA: TGTGCCAGCAGCACAAAACAGAGCTGGGCCGGGGAGCTGTTTTTT.

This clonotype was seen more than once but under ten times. For the CDR3, the DNA is TGCGCCAGCAGTGAGGGGCCGCAAGAGACCCAGTACTTC. It specifies CASSEGPQETQYF. The V call is TRBV10-1, the J call TRBJ2-5, with unresolved D. There are 13 residues in the CDR3. The germline gives CDR1 WNHNN, CDR2 SYGVQD (reference sequence). V was trimmed by 2 bases and J by 2 bases, leaving 6 bases between them.

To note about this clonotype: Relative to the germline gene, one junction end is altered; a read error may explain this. In nucleotides, the CDR3 is TGTGCTAGCAGCCGGGACTATCGAGAGACCCAGTACTTC. Amino acids: CASSRDYRETQYF. The chain recombines TRBV7-6 with TRBJ2-5; TRBD2 aligns across 7 bases. CDR1 is SGHVS, CDR2 FNYEAQ, per germline. The length of the CDR3 is 13 residues.

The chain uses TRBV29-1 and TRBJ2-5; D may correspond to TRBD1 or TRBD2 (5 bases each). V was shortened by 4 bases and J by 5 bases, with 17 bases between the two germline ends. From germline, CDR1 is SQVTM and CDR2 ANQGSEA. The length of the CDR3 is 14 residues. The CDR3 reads CSVGQPRWGETQYF. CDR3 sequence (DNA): TGCAGCGTTGGACAGCCACGATGGGGGGAGACCCAGTACTTC.

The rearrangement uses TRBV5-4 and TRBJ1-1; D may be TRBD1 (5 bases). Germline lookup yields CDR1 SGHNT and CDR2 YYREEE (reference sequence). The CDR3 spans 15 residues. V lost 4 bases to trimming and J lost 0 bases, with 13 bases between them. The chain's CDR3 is CASSQPGRLNTEAFF. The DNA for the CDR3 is TGTGCCAGCAGCCAACCGGGACGCCTGAACACTGAAGCTTTCTTT.

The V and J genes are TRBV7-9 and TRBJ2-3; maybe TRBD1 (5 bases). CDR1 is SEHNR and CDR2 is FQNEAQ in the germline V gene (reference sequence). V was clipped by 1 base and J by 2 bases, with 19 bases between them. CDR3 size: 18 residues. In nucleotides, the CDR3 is TGTGCCAGCAGCTTAGAGGGGCCTCTCGTTACTGCCACAGATACGCAGTATTTT. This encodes CASSLEGPLVTATDTQYF.

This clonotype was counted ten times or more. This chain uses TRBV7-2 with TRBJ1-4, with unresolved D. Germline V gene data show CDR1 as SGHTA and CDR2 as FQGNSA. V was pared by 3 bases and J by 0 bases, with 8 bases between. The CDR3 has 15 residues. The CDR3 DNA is TGTGCCAGCAGCTTTAGGCTTGCAACTAATGAAAAACTGTTTTTT. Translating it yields CASSFRLATNEKLFF.

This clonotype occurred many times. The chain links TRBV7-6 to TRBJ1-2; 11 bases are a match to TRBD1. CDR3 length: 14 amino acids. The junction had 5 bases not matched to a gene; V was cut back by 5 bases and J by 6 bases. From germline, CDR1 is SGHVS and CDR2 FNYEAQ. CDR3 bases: TGTGCCAGCAGCAAGGGGACAGGGGGAGATGGCTACACCTTC. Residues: CASSKGTGGDGYTF.

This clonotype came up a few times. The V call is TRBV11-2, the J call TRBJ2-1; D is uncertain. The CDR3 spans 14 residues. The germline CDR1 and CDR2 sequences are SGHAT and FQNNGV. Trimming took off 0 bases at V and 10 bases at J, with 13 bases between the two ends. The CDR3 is CASSLDWIGGEQFF. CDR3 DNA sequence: TGTGCCAGCAGCTTAGATTGGATTGGCGGCGAGCAGTTCTTC.

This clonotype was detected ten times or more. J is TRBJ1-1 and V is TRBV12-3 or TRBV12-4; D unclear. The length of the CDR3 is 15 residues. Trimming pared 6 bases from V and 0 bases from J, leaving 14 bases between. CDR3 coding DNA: TGTGCCAGCAGCCCAGGAGCTACGATGAACACTGAAGCTTTCTTT. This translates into CASSPGATMNTEAFF.

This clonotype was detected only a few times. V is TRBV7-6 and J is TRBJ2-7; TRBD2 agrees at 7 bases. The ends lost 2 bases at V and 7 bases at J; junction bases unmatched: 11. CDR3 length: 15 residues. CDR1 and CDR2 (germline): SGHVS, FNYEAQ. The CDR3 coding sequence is TGTGCCAGCAGCTTATTACGGGGCTGGGAGGGAGAGCAGTACTTC. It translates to CASSLLRGWEGEQYF.

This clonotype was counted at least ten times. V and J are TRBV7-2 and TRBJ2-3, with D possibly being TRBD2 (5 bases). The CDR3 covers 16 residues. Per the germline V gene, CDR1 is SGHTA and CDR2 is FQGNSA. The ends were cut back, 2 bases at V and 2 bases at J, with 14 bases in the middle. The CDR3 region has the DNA TGTGCCAGCAGCTTAATATTTGGACTGCACACAGATACGCAGTATTTT. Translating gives CASSLIFGLHTDTQYF.

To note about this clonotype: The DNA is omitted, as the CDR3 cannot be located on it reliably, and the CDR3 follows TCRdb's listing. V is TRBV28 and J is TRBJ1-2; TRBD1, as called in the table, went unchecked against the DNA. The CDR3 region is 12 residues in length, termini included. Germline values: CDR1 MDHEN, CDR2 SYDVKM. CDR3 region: CASVGQGALITF.

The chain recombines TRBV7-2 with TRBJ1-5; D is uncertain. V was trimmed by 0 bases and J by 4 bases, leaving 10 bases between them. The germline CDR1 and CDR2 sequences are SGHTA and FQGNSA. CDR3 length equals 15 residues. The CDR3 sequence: CASSLASGQNQPQHF. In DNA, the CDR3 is TGTGCCAGCAGCTTAGCGTCGGGTCAAAATCAGCCCCAGCATTTT.

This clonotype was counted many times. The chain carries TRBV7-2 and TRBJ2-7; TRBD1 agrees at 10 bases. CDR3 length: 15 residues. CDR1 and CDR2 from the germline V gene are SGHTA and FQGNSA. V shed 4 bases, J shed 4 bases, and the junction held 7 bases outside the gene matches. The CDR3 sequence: CASSSWTGGLYEQYF. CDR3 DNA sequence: TGTGCCAGCAGCTCCTGGACAGGGGGTCTTTACGAGCAGTACTTC.